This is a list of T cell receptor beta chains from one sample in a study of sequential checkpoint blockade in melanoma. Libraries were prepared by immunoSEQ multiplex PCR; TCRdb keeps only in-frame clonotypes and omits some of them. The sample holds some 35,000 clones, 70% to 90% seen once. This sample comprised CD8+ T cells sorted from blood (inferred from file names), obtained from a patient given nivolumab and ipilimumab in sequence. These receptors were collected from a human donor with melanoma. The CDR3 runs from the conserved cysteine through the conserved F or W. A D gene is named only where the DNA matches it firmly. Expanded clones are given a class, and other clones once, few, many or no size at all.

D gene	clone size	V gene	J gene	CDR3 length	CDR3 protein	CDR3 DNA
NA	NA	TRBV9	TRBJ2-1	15	CASSVQGLSYNEQFF	TGTGCCAGCAGCGTACAGGGGCTGTCCTACAATGAGCAGTTCTTC
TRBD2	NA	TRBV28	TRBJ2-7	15	CASSLFPGGRYEQYF	TGTGCCAGCAGTTTATTTCCGGGAGGGAGATACGAGCAGTACTTC
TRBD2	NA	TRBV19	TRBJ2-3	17	CASSPQLAGGSTDTQYF	TGTGCCAGTAGTCCCCAATTAGCGGGAGGGAGCACAGATACGCAGTATTTT
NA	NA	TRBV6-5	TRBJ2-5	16	CASSYGARGFEETQYF	TGTGCCAGCAGTTACGGGGCCAGGGGATTTGAAGAGACCCAGTACTTC
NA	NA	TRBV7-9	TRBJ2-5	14	CASSSRDSQETQYF	TGTGCCAGCAGCTCCCGGGACTCCCAAGAGACCCAGTACTTC
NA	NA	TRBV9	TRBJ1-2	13	CASSVASEYGYTF	TGTGCCAGCAGCGTAGCTTCTGAGTATGGCTACACCTTC
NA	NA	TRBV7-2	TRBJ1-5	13	CASSRRPNQPQHF	TGTGCCAGCAGTAGGAGACCCAATCAGCCCCAGCATTTT
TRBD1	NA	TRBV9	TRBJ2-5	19	CASSTRDRGRLDDQETQYF	TGTGCCAGCAGCACCCGGGACAGGGGCAGGCTCGACGACCAAGAGACCCAGTACTTC
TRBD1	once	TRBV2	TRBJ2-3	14	CASSGTVTLDTQYF	TGTGCCAGCTCCGGGACAGTCACCCTGGATACGCAGTATTTT
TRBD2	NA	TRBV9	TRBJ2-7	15	CASSVGLAGAYEQYF	TGTGCCAGCAGCGTAGGCCTAGCGGGCGCCTACGAGCAGTACTTC
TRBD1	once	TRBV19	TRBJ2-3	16	CASSAGQGPFTDTQYF	TGTGCCAGTAGTGCCGGACAGGGGCCCTTCACAGATACGCAGTATTTT
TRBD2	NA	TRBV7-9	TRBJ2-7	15	CASSFGTSGSTEQYF	TGTGCCAGCAGTTTCGGGACTAGCGGGAGTACCGAGCAGTACTTC
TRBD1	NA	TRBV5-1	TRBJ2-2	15	CASSSGQGNTGELFF	TGCGCCAGCAGCTCGGGACAGGGGAACACCGGGGAGCTGTTTTTT
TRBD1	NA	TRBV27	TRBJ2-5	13	CASSSTGVETQYF	TGTGCCAGCAGTTCGACAGGGGTTGAGACCCAGTACTTC
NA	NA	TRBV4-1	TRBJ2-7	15	CASSQGTVSSYEQYF	TGCGCCAGCAGCCAAGGGACAGTCTCATCCTACGAGCAGTACTTC
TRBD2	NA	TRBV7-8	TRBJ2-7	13	CASSPPGGYEQYF	TGTGCCAGCAGCCCCCCGGGGGGCTACGAGCAGTACTTC
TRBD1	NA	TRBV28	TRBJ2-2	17	CASSSTPGQGRTGELFF	TGTGCCAGCAGTTCCACCCCGGGACAGGGTAGAACCGGGGAGCTGTTTTTT
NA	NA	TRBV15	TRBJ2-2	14	CATTGGPNTGELFF	TGTGCCACCACGGGGGGCCCGAACACCGGGGAGCTGTTTTTT
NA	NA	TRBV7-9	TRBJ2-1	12	CASSPLEDEQFF	TGTGCCAGCAGCCCTCTAGAGGATGAGCAGTTCTTC
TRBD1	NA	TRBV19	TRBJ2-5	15	CASSTTGTLQETQYF	TGTGCCAGTAGTACGACAGGGACGCTCCAAGAGACCCAGTACTTC